Sequencing of this T cell receptor beta chain was carried out in a study of blood T cell repertoires in COVID-19. Study-level information: The origin of the acute and convalescent COVID-19 samples was the United States, Italy and Spain.

The CDR3 loop spans 16 amino acids. Trimming took off 3 bases at V and 7 bases at J, with 16 bases between the two ends. The germline V gene has CDR1 MGHRA and CDR2 YSYEKL. Profiled with immunoSEQ multiplex PCR; TCRdb holds only in-frame clones, not every one. There are approximately 180,000 clones in the sample; more than 75% occur only once, and roughly a sixth lies in the top ten. This receptor was identified in a woman between 45 and 65 years old with acute COVID-19. Material: PBMCs or T cells enriched from blood (not recorded which). The chain carries TRBV4-1 and TRBJ1-6; D is possibly TRBD1 (5 bases). CDR3 amino acids: CASSQPGLTPNSPLHF. As DNA, the CDR3 is TGCGCCAGCAGCCAGCCGGGACTCACCCCAAATTCACCCCTCCACTTT.